Presented here are 19 T cell receptor beta chains from one specimen sequenced in a study of CD8+ T cells in alopecia areata (dated by TCRdb to between 2018 and 2020). The library was generated by the immunoSEQ multiplex PCR assay. RNA was extracted from all samples and reverse transcribed into cDNA as template for TCR sequencing. Entries here come from immuneACCESS through TCRdb and include only in-frame sequences with V and J called. Some clones fail to appear in such tables; in the studies checked, an unresolved V gene covers under half of the shortfall, and the cause of the remainder is unknown. Recorded for this sample are 150,000 or so clones; 65% of them occurred a single time. The ten most abundant clones make up more than 0.7% of the sample. The sample's time point label, in plain terms: less than five weeks on oral tofacitinib. Taken with the paper, the label for treatment or condition translates to: oral pan-JAK inhibitor, 5-10 mg twice daily.

The sample was CD4+ T cells sorted from blood, taken at week 4, from a patient treated with tofacitinib. All receptors come from a human donor with alopecia areata.

The CDR3 loop reads CASSVGQDNSPLHF. CDR3 nucleotides: TGTGCCAGCAGTGTTGGGCAGGATAATTCACCCCTCCACTTT. The chain uses TRBV25-1 and TRBJ1-6; D unresolved. Trimming took off 4 bases at V and 5 bases at J, with 9 bases between the two ends. This CDR3 has 14 amino acids. CDR1 and CDR2 (germline): MGHDK, SYGVNS.

The rearrangement links TRBV29-1 to TRBJ1-4; D is possibly TRBD1 (5 bases). The CDR3 extends over 15 amino acids. V shed 7 bases and J shed 0 bases, with 15 bases lying between them. The germline V gene has CDR1 SQVTM and CDR2 ANQGSEA. The DNA of the CDR3 is TGCAGCGCTACGGGAGGGGCGGCAACTAATGAAAAACTGTTTTTT. This translates into CSATGGAATNEKLFF.

The chain combines TRBV14 with TRBJ2-7; D is uncertain. The CDR3 is 13 amino acids. V shed 2 bases and J shed 3 bases, with 8 bases lying between them. Germline loops: CDR1 SGHDN, CDR2 FVKESK. The CDR3 DNA is TGTGCCAGCAGCCAACTAGGGCACTACGAGCAGTACTTC. Encoded protein: CASSQLGHYEQYF.

This clone turned up a few times. V and J are TRBV4-2 and TRBJ1-2; TRBD1 is a possible D gene (5 bases). The CDR3 consists of 14 residues. V was pared by 1 base and J by 4 bases, with 10 bases between. From germline, CDR1 is LGHNA and CDR2 YNFKEQ. The CDR3 sequence is CASSQVGQGYGYTF. The CDR3, as DNA: TGTGCCAGCAGCCAAGTTGGGCAGGGCTATGGCTACACCTTC.

The chain combines TRBV5-1 with TRBJ2-7; no reliable D call. Germline CDR1 is SGHRS and CDR2 is YFSETQ. Trimming shortened V by 0 bases and J by 4 bases, and 17 bases separated the two germline ends. This CDR3 is 16 amino acids long. CDR3: CASSLARPVAPYEQYF. CDR3 nucleotides: TGCGCCAGCAGCTTGGCCCGGCCAGTCGCTCCGTACGAGCAGTACTTC.

This clone has a handful of counts. The CDR3: CASSPGLAWETQYF. The CDR3 DNA follows: TGTGCCAGCAGCCCGGGACTAGCGTGGGAGACCCAGTACTTC. The chain has TRBV7-9 and TRBJ2-5; 10 bases fit TRBD2. CDR1 is SEHNR and CDR2 is FQNEAQ in the germline V gene (reference sequence). The CDR3 covers 14 residues. Germline trimming cut 5 bases from V and 5 bases from J; bases unmatched to any gene: 5. Using reference TRBV7-9 and TRBJ2-5 for the parts outside the CDR3, the full variable domain is DTGVSQNPRHKITKRGQNVTFRCDPISEHNRLYWYRQTLGQGPEFLTYFQNEAQLEKSRLLSDRFSAERPKGSFSTLEIQRTEQGDSAMYLCASSPGLAWETQYFGPGTRLLVL.

The chain employs TRBV5-1 and TRBJ2-3; 14 bases are a match to TRBD2. The ends lost 4 bases at V and 2 bases at J; junction bases unmatched: 9. Per the germline V gene, CDR1 is SGHRS and CDR2 is YFSETQ. CDR3 length equals 18 residues. CDR3 residues: CASSAQPGLAGDTDTQYF. The CDR3 DNA reads TGCGCCAGCAGCGCACAGCCGGGACTAGCGGGGGACACAGATACGCAGTATTTT.

V usage is TRBV4-3 and J usage is TRBJ1-6; D possibly corresponds to TRBD1 (5 bases). Trimming pared 4 bases from V and 2 bases from J, leaving 21 bases between. Germline CDR1 and CDR2: LGHNA and YSLEER. The CDR3 loop spans 19 amino acids. CDR3 sequence reads: CASSLESPGPSAYNSPLHF. The CDR3 DNA reads as TGCGCCAGCAGCCTCGAGAGCCCGGGACCTAGCGCCTATAATTCACCCCTCCACTTT.

V and J are TRBV29-1 and TRBJ1-5, with 9 bases matching TRBD1. V trimming: 4 bases; J trimming: 9 bases; junction bases outside the gene matches: 10. Germline CDR1 is SQVTM and CDR2 is ANQGSEA. The CDR3 consists of 14 residues. CDR3 region: CSVAWDREGGPQHF. The DNA of the CDR3 is TGCAGCGTTGCATGGGACAGGGAAGGTGGGCCCCAGCATTTT.

V usage is TRBV6-5 and J usage is TRBJ2-2; 10 nucleotides line up with TRBD1. This CDR3 has 14 amino acids. Germline values: CDR1 MNHEY, CDR2 SVGAGI. Trimming removed 4 bases from V and 4 bases from J; junction bases left unmatched: 0. This CDR3 is CASSWTGGTGELFF. Here the CDR3 DNA reads TGTGCCAGCAGTTGGACAGGGGGCACCGGGGAGCTGTTTTTT.

The chain employs TRBV7-9 and TRBJ2-3; weak D call: TRBD2 (5 bases). V shed 1 base and J shed 2 bases, with 7 bases lying between them. This CDR3 has 14 amino acids. Germline-derived CDR1 and CDR2 are SEHNR and FQNEAQ (reference sequence). The DNA of the CDR3 is TGTGCCAGCAGCTTAGGAGGGATCACAGATACGCAGTATTTT. Protein product: CASSLGGITDTQYF.

This clone was seen ten or more times. The V call is TRBV5-1, the J call TRBJ2-3, with D possibly called TRBD1 or TRBD2 (5 bases each). Germline CDR1 reads SGHRS; CDR2 reads YFSETQ. The length of the CDR3 is 17 residues. V was pared by 4 bases and J by 4 bases, with 22 bases between. The CDR3 DNA is TGCGCCAGCAGCCCGGCGCAGGGCGCCGGGGTTGCAGATACGCAGTATTTT. Residues: CASSPAQGAGVADTQYF.

CDR3 region: CSVELQTGNTEAFF. The CDR3 region has the DNA TGCAGCGTTGAACTTCAGACAGGGAACACTGAAGCTTTCTTT. The genes are TRBV29-1 and TRBJ1-1; a possible D gene is TRBD1 (6 bases). This CDR3 is 14 amino acids long. Germline-derived CDR1 and CDR2 are SQVTM and ANQGSEA. The V gene lost 2 bases and the J gene lost 1 base, with 11 bases spanning the gap.

As regards this clone: The same CDR3 also results from other DNA sequences found in this sample. The rearrangement links TRBV30 to TRBJ2-7; D is unresolved. The germline CDR1 and CDR2 sequences are GTSNPN and SVGIG (reference sequence). This CDR3 is 12 amino acids long. V was pared by 3 bases and J by 0 bases, with 6 bases between. CDR3 bases: TGTGCCTGGAGGGGGTCCTCCTACGAGCAGTACTTC. This sequence encodes CAWRGSSYEQYF. Together with reference TRBV30 and TRBJ2-7, the CDR3 gives the full variable domain: SQTIHQWPATLVQPVGSPLSLECTVEGTSNPNLYWYRQAAGRGLQLLFYSVGIGQISSEVPQNLSASRPQDRQFILSSKKLLLSDSGFYLCAWRGSSYEQYFGPGTRLTVT.

This sequence joins TRBV18 and TRBJ1-5; D is unresolved. Germline CDR1 and CDR2: KGHSH and LQKENI. The V end lost 2 bases, the J end lost 0 bases, and 8 bases lay between the germline ends. The CDR3 totals 15 residues. The CDR3 coding sequence is TGTGCCAGCTCACCAGGGCAGATTAGCAATCAGCCCCAGCATTTT. It encodes CASSPGQISNQPQHF.

In this sample, this clone turned up a few times. This CDR3 reads CASSQVDHRNTGELFF. The CDR3, as DNA: TGTGCCAGCAGCCAAGTAGACCACCGGAACACCGGGGAGCTGTTTTTT. This rearrangement joins TRBV4-2 to TRBJ2-2, with D hard to call. The CDR3 is 16 amino acids. V gave up 1 base and J gave up 1 base, with 10 bases separating them. CDR1 is LGHNA, CDR2 YNFKEQ, per germline.

This chain links TRBV10-3 with TRBJ2-5; D ambiguous. Germline V gives CDR1 ENHRY, CDR2 SYGVKD. The CDR3 loop spans 12 amino acids. The V and J ends lost 0 bases and 5 bases respectively, with 4 bases between them. Written as DNA, the CDR3 is TGTGCCATCAGTGAGTCGAAGGAGACCCAGTACTTC. Its protein is CAISESKETQYF.

This clone was observed a handful of times. The chain carries TRBV2 and TRBJ2-4, with no clear D. From germline, CDR1 is SNHLY and CDR2 FYNNEI. Trimming left V 4 bases short and J 6 bases short, with 16 bases between. This CDR3 has 15 amino acids. The CDR3 bases are TGTGCCAGCAGTGGTCTCGATGGTGGGTCAAACATTCAGTACTTC. The encoded protein is CASSGLDGGSNIQYF.

The chain links TRBV30 to TRBJ1-4; D remains ambiguous. Germline V gene data show CDR1 as GTSNPN and CDR2 as SVGIG (reference sequence). The CDR3 is made up of 13 amino acids. Deletions cut 2 bases from V and 3 bases from J, with 7 bases between. As DNA, the CDR3 is TGTGCCTGGAGTTTTGGGGCTAATGAAAAACTGTTTTTT. This codes for CAWSFGANEKLFF.